The next 10 T cell receptor delta chains were all read from a single sample in a study of gamma-delta T cells after stem cell transplantation. TCRdb reapplied CATT to the RT-PCR reads. The sample carries roughly 1,400 delta-chain clones, around 15% recorded once. Material: gamma-delta T cells. These receptors all come from a human donor. It is not recorded whose cells these are; they may come from a transplant donor.

The chain's CDR3 is CACDRLLGEDYTDKLIF. CDR3 nucleotide sequence: TGTGCCTGTGACAGGCTACTGGGGGAAGATTACACCGATAAACTCATCTTT. V and J are TRDV2 and TRDJ1; 9 nucleotides agree with TRDD3. With V trimmed by 2 bases and J by 0 bases, 9 bases remained unmatched. CDR1 is GEAIGNYY and CDR2 is EKD in the germline V gene. The CDR3 has 17 residues.

Note on this clone: TCRdb records a much larger clone's protein for this DNA, with a difference at residue 4 that likely arises from a read error; the protein given is the translation of the DNA. This chain connects TRDV2 to TRDJ1, with 9 bases identical to TRDD3. The CDR3 spans 19 residues. Germline assignment: CDR1 GEAIGNYY and CDR2 EKD. Here the CDR3 reads CACGTVLGEHPAEIDKLIF. In DNA form, the CDR3 reads TGTGCCTGTGGCACCGTACTGGGGGAACACCCCGCCGAAATCGATAAACTCATCTTT.

In its sample, this clone is medium-sized. A far more abundant clone sits one base away, making this likely a read error. Other DNA variants within this sample encode the same CDR3. The V call is TRDV2, the J call TRDJ1, with no clear D. The CDR3 spans 17 residues. Germline-derived CDR1 and CDR2 are GEAIGNYY and EKD. V shed 0 bases and J shed 0 bases, with 16 bases lying between them. CDR3 nucleotide sequence: TGTGCCTGTGACACCGTGAATGGAGGATCCTACACCGATAAACTCATCTTT. This encodes CACDTVNGGSYTDKLIF.

This clone appeared a few times. The chain has TRDV2 and TRDJ1, with TRDD3 matching 8 bases. The CDR3 covers 18 residues. Germline CDR1 is GEAIGNYY and CDR2 is EKD. Trimming removed 3 bases from V and 4 bases from J; junction bases left unmatched: 18. CDR3 nucleotide sequence: TGTGCCTGTGACGGGCTGGGGGAACACCCCGCCGAAATCGATAAACTCATCTTT. Translation: CACDGLGEHPAEIDKLIF.

By frequency in the sample, this clone is medium-sized. Being one base from a much bigger clone, this may be a read error. Other nucleotide sequences in the sample specify the same CDR3. V and J are TRDV2 and TRDJ1; 13 bases align to TRDD3. The V gene end was trimmed by 0 bases and the J gene end by 1 base; junction bases not matched to a gene: 7. The CDR3 covers 18 residues. Germline V gene sequence: CDR1 GEAIGNYY, CDR2 EKD. In nucleotides, the CDR3 is TGTGCCTGTGACACCCTGACTGGGGGATACGCGTGCACCGATAAACTCATCTTT. The encoded protein is CACDTLTGGYACTDKLIF.

There are a few counts of this clone. TCRdb lists the protein of a much larger clone for this DNA, which differs at residue 16, so this is likely a read error; the protein given here is translated from the DNA itself. The gene calls are TRDV2 and TRDJ1, with 9 bases matching TRDD3. The germline V gene has CDR1 GEAIGNYY and CDR2 EKD. CDR3 length: 18 amino acids. The CDR3 DNA sequence: TGTGCCTGTGACACCGTTACTGGGGGACCTAGCGACACCGATAAACCCATCTTT. It codes for CACDTVTGGPSDTDKPIF.

Sample share makes this clone medium-sized (0.01 to 0.1%). Only one base separates this from a far larger clonotype, so it likely reflects a read error. The chain carries TRDV2 and TRDJ1, with D tentatively TRDD1 (5 bases). The CDR3 totals 13 residues. CDR1 is GEAIGNYY, CDR2 EKD, per germline. Trimming pared 3 bases from V and 3 bases from J, leaving 10 bases between. Written as DNA, the CDR3 is TGTGCCTGTGACGCAATAGGGGCCGATAAACTCATCTTT. This translates into CACDAIGADKLIF.

As regards this clone: A far larger clone is just one base off, so this is likely a read error. Other DNA sequences in this specimen translate into the identical CDR3. This rearrangement joins TRDV2 to TRDJ1; D call uncertain. V lost 7 bases and J lost 0, with 23 bases in between. This CDR3 is built from 17 residues. Germline-derived CDR1 and CDR2 are GEAIGNYY and EKD. The chain's CDR3 is CACDPLNNMEYTDKLIF. The DNA for the CDR3 is TGTGCCTGCGACCCTCTTAATAATATGGAGTACACCGATAAACTCATCTTT.

This clone was seen more than once but under ten times. The protein held in TCRdb is that of a much larger clone and does not match this DNA's translation at residue 12, likely because of a read error; the protein shown is translated from the DNA. The chain employs TRDV2 and TRDJ3, with 12 positions matching TRDD3. Germline CDR1 is GEAIGNYY and CDR2 is EKD. The CDR3 sequence is 18 residues long. The CDR3 bases are TGTGCCTGTGACGTCCTGGGGGATACGGCCTGGGGCACCCGACAGATGTTTTTC. It specifies CACDVLGDTAWGTRQMFF.

Notes on this clone: The TCRdb protein comes from a much larger clone and disagrees with this DNA's translation at residue 13, likely due to a read error; the protein given here is derived from the DNA. V gene TRDV2 combines with J gene TRDJ1; a weak D match, TRDD3 (6 bases). The CDR3 sequence is 18 residues long. CDR1 and CDR2 (germline): GEAIGNYY, EKD. Deletions cut 3 bases from V and 3 bases from J, with 25 bases between. This chain's CDR3 is CACDEIMGRDRAADKLIF. CDR3 nucleotide sequence: TGTGCCTGTGACGAGATCATGGGAAGGGATAGGGCCGCCGATAAACTCATCTTT.